The TCR beta chain described here comes from a study of blood T cell repertoires in COVID-19. Study information: In each case, the material was cDNA or gDNA derived from T cells, B-cell-depleted T cells, or PBMCs.

Clones were read by immunoSEQ multiplex PCR, and TCRdb kept only the in-frame ones, dropping some. The sample shows some 360,000 clones, about nine tenths of them seen only once. Trimming removed 0 bases at V and 6 bases at J, with 9 bases between. Germline V gene lookup returns CDR1 SGHRS and CDR2 YFSETQ. The length of the CDR3 is 14 residues. Cohort allocation depended upon clinical history that participants reported. V is TRBV5-1 and J is TRBJ2-2; tentatively, D is TRBD1 (5 bases). This TCR was recovered from a woman aged 25 to 39 who had been exposed to COVID-19. Material for sequencing was PBMCs or T cells enriched from blood (not recorded which). CDR3 region: CASSLEWGAGELFF. The CDR3, as DNA: TGCGCCAGCAGCTTGGAATGGGGCGCCGGGGAGCTGTTTTTT.